A selection of T cell receptor beta chains follows, all from one sample in a study of blood T cells in healthy people across ages. TCRdb passed the 5' RACE reads through MiXCR, listing each CDR3 protein once. The table shows 380,000 or so distinct CDR3 sequences, with approximately 51% occurring only once. The sequenced material came from blood. The receptor source for this set is a man in his fifties or sixties in good health. CDR3s include the opening cysteine and the closing phenylalanine or tryptophan. The order of the fields is V gene, J gene, D gene, clone size, CDR3 DNA, CDR3 protein. A D gene is named only where the DNA matches it firmly. Part of the rows lack a size; the others show once, few, many or a class for expanded clones.

TRBV24-1	TRBJ2-1	NA	few	TGTGCCACCAGTGAACCGGGAGTACAAAATGAGCAGTTCTTC	CATSEPGVQNEQFF
TRBV25-1	TRBJ1-2	NA	NA	TGTGCCAGCAGTGAGCAGGGCAAAACCTTGCGTGGCTACACCTTC	CASSEQGKTLRGYTF
TRBV4-1	TRBJ2-7	NA	NA	TGCGCCAGCAGCCACGGGACGGAAAACTACGAGCAGTACTTC	CASSHGTENYEQYF
TRBV4-2	TRBJ2-7	TRBD2	NA	TGTGCCAGCAGCCTCCAGCGGGAATACGAGCAGTACTTC	CASSLQREYEQYF
TRBV6-1	TRBJ2-3	TRBD2	few	TGTGCCAGCAGCCTATCGACTAGCGGGGCAGATACGCAGTATTTT	CASSLSTSGADTQYF
TRBV6-5	TRBJ2-1	NA	few	TGTGCCAGCAGCCCCGGTCCAGGGGGGATTAATGAGCAGTTCTTC	CASSPGPGGINEQFF
TRBV24-1	TRBJ2-1	NA	NA	TGTGCCACCAGTGAAGGGGGCTACAATGAGCAGTTCTTC	CATSEGGYNEQFF
TRBV20-1	TRBJ2-1	TRBD2	NA	TGCAGTGCTTACGGGTGGGAGACTAGCGGGTCTACCTCCTACAATGAGCAGTTCTTC	CSAYGWETSGSTSYNEQFF
TRBV7-2	TRBJ2-7	TRBD1	once	TGTGCCAGCAGCGCGAGGGACAGGGGAAGAGCGGACGAGCAGTACTTC	CASSARDRGRADEQYF
TRBV12-3/TRBV12-4	TRBJ1-2	TRBD1	NA	TGTGCCAGCAGTCCCGGACAGGGGGGGCCGAGGGGCTACACCTTC	CASSPGQGGPRGYTF
TRBV29-1	TRBJ1-2	NA	once	TGCAGCGTTTGGTCGGGTGGCTACACCTTC	CSVWSGGYTF
TRBV20-1	TRBJ2-3	TRBD1	NA	TGCAGTGCCTCAGACAGGGGTGCGAGAGATACGCAGTATTTT	CSASDRGARDTQYF
TRBV6-5	TRBJ2-7	TRBD2	NA	TGTGCCAGCAAGCGGGACCTCTACGAGCAGTACTTC	CASKRDLYEQYF
TRBV20-1	TRBJ2-1	TRBD2	NA	TGCAGTGCCCGATTTAGCGGGAGGAAAAATGGGCAGTTCTTC	CSARFSGRKNGQFF
TRBV7-2	TRBJ2-1	TRBD2	many	TGTGCCAGCAGCCCGCGACTAGCGGATAGTTACAATGAGCAGTTCTTC	CASSPRLADSYNEQFF
TRBV29-1	TRBJ2-7	NA	few	TGCAGCGTTCTTTCGGTGATTTCCTACGAGCAGTACTTC	CSVLSVISYEQYF
TRBV20-1	TRBJ2-7	NA	NA	TGCAGTGCTAGAGATAAGGGGGCCTACGAGCAGTACTTC	CSARDKGAYEQYF
TRBV11-2	TRBJ2-7	TRBD1	NA	TGTGCCAGCAGGCGACCAGGGGGCCGGGGTACCTACGAGCAGTACTTC	CASRRPGGRGTYEQYF
TRBV7-8	TRBJ2-5	NA	NA	TGTGCCAGCAGCTTATTAGGAGGCAGGCAGCACTTC	CASSLLGGRQHF
TRBV6-5	TRBJ1-2	NA	NA	TGTGCCAGCAGCCCCGTTGAGGGCAATGGCTACACCTTC	CASSPVEGNGYTF
TRBV7-7	TRBJ1-4	NA	NA	TGTGCTAGCAGCTTCGCAGGGGCTAATGAAAAACTGTTTTTT	CASSFAGANEKLFF
TRBV6-2/TRBV6-3	TRBJ2-2	NA	NA	TGTGCCAGCAGCCCATCTGTGGGGACGAACACCGGGGAGCTGTTTTTT	CASSPSVGTNTGELFF